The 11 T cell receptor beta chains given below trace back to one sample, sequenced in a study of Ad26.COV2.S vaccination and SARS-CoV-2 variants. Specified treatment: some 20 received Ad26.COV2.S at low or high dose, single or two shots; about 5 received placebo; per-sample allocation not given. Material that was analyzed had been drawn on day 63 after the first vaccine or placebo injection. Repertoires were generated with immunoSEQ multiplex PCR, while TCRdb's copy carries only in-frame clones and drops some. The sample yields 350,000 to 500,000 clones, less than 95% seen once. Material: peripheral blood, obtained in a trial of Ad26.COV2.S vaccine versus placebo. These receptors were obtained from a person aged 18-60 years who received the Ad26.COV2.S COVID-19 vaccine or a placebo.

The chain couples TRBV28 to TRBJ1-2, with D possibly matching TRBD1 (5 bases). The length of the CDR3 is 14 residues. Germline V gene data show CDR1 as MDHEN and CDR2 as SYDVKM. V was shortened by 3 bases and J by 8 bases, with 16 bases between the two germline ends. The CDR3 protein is CASSFFERGDGYTF. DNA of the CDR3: TGTGCCAGCAGTTTTTTCGAGCGTGGGGACGGCTACACCTTC.

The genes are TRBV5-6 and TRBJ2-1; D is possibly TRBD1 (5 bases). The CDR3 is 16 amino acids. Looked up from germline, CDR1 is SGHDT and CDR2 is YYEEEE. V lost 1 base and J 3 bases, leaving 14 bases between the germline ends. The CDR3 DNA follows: TGTGCCAGCAGCTTGTACCAGGGTAGAGGCTACAATGAGCAGTTCTTC. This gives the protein CASSLYQGRGYNEQFF.

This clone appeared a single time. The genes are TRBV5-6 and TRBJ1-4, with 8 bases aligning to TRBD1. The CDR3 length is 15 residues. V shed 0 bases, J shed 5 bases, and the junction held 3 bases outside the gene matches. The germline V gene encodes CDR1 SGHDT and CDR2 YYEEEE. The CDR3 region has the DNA TGTGCCAGCAGCTTGGCTGCAGGGGGCAATGAAAAACTGTTTTTT. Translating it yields CASSLAAGGNEKLFF. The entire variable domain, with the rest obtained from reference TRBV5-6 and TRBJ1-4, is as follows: DAGVTQSPTHLIKTRGQQVTLRCSPKSGHDTVSWYQQALGQGPQFIFQYYEEEERQRGNFPDRFSGHQFPNYSSELNVNALLLGDSALYLCASSLAAGGNEKLFFGSGTQLSVL.

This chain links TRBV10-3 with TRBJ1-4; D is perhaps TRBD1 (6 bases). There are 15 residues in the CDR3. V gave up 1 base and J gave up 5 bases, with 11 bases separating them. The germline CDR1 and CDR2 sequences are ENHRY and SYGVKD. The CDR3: CAISEWGQENEKLFF. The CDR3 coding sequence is TGTGCCATCAGTGAGTGGGGACAAGAAAATGAAAAACTGTTTTTT.

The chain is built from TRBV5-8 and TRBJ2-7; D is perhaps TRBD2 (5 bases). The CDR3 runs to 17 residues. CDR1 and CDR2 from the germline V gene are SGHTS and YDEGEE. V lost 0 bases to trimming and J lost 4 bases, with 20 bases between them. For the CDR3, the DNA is TGTGCCAGCAGCTTGGCCCGGGTAGGGAGCCGACGGTACGAGCAGTACTTC. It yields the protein CASSLARVGSRRYEQYF.

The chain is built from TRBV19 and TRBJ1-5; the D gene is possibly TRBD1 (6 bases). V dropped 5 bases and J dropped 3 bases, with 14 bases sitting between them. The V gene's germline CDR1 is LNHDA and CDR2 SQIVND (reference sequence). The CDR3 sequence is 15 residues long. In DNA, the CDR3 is TGTGCCAGTAGTGCACCCGGGGGCGTCAATCAGCCCCAGCATTTT. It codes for CASSAPGGVNQPQHF.

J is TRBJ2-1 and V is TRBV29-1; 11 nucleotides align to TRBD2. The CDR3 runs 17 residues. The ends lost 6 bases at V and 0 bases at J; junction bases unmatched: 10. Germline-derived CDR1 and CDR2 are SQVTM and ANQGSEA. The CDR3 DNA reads TGCAGCGTCCAGGGACTAGCGGAACCGAGCTCCTACAATGAGCAGTTCTTC. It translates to CSVQGLAEPSSYNEQFF.

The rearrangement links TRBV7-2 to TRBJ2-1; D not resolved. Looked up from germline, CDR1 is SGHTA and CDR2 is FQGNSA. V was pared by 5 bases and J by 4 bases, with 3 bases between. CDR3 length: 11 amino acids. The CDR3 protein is CASSAYNEQFF. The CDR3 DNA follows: TGTGCCAGCAGCGCGTACAATGAGCAGTTCTTC. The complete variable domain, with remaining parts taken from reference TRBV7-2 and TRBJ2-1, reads GAGVSQSPSNKVTEKGKDVELRCDPISGHTALYWYRQSLGQGLEFLIYFQGNSAPDKSGLPSDRFSAERTGGSVSTLTIQRTQQEDSAVYLCASSAYNEQFFGPGTRLTVL.

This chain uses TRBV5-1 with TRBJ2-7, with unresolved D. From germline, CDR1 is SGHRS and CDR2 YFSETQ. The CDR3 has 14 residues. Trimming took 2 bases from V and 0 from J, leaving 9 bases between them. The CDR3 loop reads CASSFPGSSYEQYF. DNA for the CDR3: TGCGCCAGCAGCTTTCCAGGCAGCTCCTACGAGCAGTACTTC. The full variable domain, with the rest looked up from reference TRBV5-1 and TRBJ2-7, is KAGVTQTPRYLIKTRGQQVTLSCSPISGHRSVSWYQQTPGQGLQFLFEYFSETQRNKGNFPGRFSGRQFSNSRSEMNVSTLELGDSALYLCASSFPGSSYEQYFGPGTRLTVT.

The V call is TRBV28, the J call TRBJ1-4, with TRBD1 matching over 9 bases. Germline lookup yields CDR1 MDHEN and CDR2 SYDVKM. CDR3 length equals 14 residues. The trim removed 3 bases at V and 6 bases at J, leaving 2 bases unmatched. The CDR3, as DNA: TGTGCCAGCAGTTTTGGGGACAGGGATGAAAAACTGTTTTTT. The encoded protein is CASSFGDRDEKLFF.

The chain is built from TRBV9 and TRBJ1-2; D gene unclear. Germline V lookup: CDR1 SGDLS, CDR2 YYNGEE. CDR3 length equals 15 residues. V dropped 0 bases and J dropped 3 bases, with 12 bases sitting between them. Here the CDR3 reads CASSVDDGSHYGYTF. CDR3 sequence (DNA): TGTGCCAGCAGCGTAGATGACGGATCGCACTATGGCTACACCTTC.